These 16 T cell receptor beta chains were all obtained from the same sample, sequenced in a study of T-cell memory formation after mild COVID-19. In TCRdb, the 5' RACE reads were re-called with MiXCR into one record per CDR3 protein. The sample holds over 300,000 distinct CDR3 sequences; approximately 22% are singletons and the top ten take 21%. Material for sequencing was PBMCs or a T cell subset sorted from them (not recorded which). These receptors were taken from a man younger than 35 who had mild COVID-19 (a few samples of this study predate the infection). Cell type and time point are not known.

The V call is TRBV6-6, the J call TRBJ2-1; 7 nucleotides line up with TRBD2. The CDR3 has 17 residues. Trimming removed 5 bases from V and 0 bases from J; junction bases left unmatched: 10. Germline assignment: CDR1 MNHNY and CDR2 SVGAGI (reference sequence). The CDR3 DNA sequence: TGTGCCAGCAGTACCTCAAGCGGGGTCCCCTCCTACAATGAGCAGTTCTTC. This codes for CASSTSSGVPSYNEQFF.

This clonotype was picked up a small number of times. The genes are TRBV19 and TRBJ1-1; D possibly corresponds to TRBD1 (5 bases). The CDR3 loop spans 12 amino acids. V lost 3 bases and J lost 6, with 8 bases in between. Germline CDR1 and CDR2: LNHDA and SQIVND (reference sequence). CDR3 loop: CASSMGRPEAFF. The CDR3, as DNA: TGTGCCAGTAGTATGGGACGGCCTGAAGCTTTCTTT.

This clonotype was seen only a few times. The chain is built from TRBV7-8 and TRBJ1-5; no definite D call. Germline V gene lookup returns CDR1 SGHVS and CDR2 FQNEAQ. Trimming cost V 6 bases and J 7 bases, with 19 bases left between them. The CDR3 length is 15 residues. The CDR3 is CASSLSRVMGQPQHF. The CDR3 DNA is TGTGCCAGCAGTCTATCGCGGGTAATGGGGCAGCCCCAGCATTTT. Looking up the rest from reference TRBV7-8 and TRBJ1-5 gives the full variable domain: GAGVSQSPRYKVAKRGQDVALRCDPISGHVSLFWYQQALGQGPEFLTYFQNEAQLDKSGLPSDRFFAERPEGSVSTLKIQRTQQEDSAVYLCASSLSRVMGQPQHFGDGTRLSIL.

The V and J genes are TRBV3-1 and TRBJ1-5, with D maybe TRBD1 (5 bases). Germline CDR1 is LGHDT and CDR2 is YNNKEL (reference sequence). V lost 3 bases to trimming and J lost 7 bases, with 13 bases between them. The CDR3 length is 14 residues. The CDR3 nucleotides are TGTGCCAGCAGCCAGACAAGGGGATCCCAGCCCCAGCATTTT. Translated, it gives CASSQTRGSQPQHF.

The chain carries TRBV11-2 and TRBJ2-3, with TRBD1 matching over 9 bases. J gave up 8 bases and V 0 bases, and 9 bases lay outside the gene matches. This CDR3 region has 16 residues. Germline V gene data show CDR1 as SGHAT and CDR2 as FQNNGV. The CDR3 DNA sequence: TGTGCCAGCAGCTTAGATCTGCACAGGGGGCGTCTTACGCAGTATTTT. Encoded protein: CASSLDLHRGRLTQYF.

This clonotype was seen a handful of times. The V and J genes are TRBV25-1 and TRBJ2-3; 14 bases are a match to TRBD2. Germline V gives CDR1 MGHDK, CDR2 SYGVNS. V lost 6 bases and J lost 4; bases outside the gene matches: 3. The CDR3 totals 15 residues. For the CDR3, the DNA is TGTGCCAGCAGGGGGACTAGCGGGGGAGCAGATACGCAGTATTTT. As protein: CASRGTSGGADTQYF.

This clonotype came up once. The gene calls are TRBV23-1 and TRBJ1-2; D perhaps matches TRBD1 (6 bases). TRBV23-1 is filed as an ORF, its function uncertain. The CDR3 is made up of 14 amino acids. The V and J ends lost 6 bases and 3 bases respectively, with 14 bases between them. CDR3 sequence (DNA): TGCGCCAGCAGGGTCCACAGGGTCGACTATGGCTACACCTTC. Its translation is CASRVHRVDYGYTF.

This clonotype was seen more than once but under ten times. This rearrangement joins TRBV5-1 to TRBJ2-7, with 7 positions matching TRBD2. The germline V gene has CDR1 SGHRS and CDR2 YFSETQ. There are 15 residues in the CDR3. V was clipped by 0 bases and J by 5 bases; unmatched bases: 8. The CDR3 is CASSLEASGAHEQYF. The CDR3 DNA is TGCGCCAGCAGCTTGGAGGCCAGCGGGGCCCACGAGCAGTACTTC.

The table lists this clonotype with a few counts. The rearrangement uses TRBV20-1 and TRBJ2-5; 10 bases are shared with TRBD2. Per the germline V gene, CDR1 is DFQATT and CDR2 is SNEGSKA (reference sequence). CDR3 size: 15 residues. Unmatched junction bases numbered 10, after V lost 5 bases and J lost 4 bases. The CDR3 loop reads CSALRASGGGETQYF. As DNA, the CDR3 is TGCAGTGCTCTAAGGGCTAGCGGGGGAGGAGAGACCCAGTACTTC.

This clonotype occurred a few times. This chain connects TRBV28 to TRBJ2-1, with a tentative D call TRBD2 (5 bases). Germline lookup yields CDR1 MDHEN and CDR2 SYDVKM. The CDR3 consists of 11 residues. Trimming removed 7 bases at V and 7 bases at J, with 8 bases between. DNA for the CDR3: TGTGCCAGCACCAAGCGGAATGAGCAGTTCTTC. Its translation: CASTKRNEQFF.

This chain connects TRBV9 to TRBJ1-6; D uncertain. V was shortened by 0 bases and J by 3 bases, with 10 bases between the two germline ends. There are 16 residues in the CDR3. Germline values: CDR1 SGDLS, CDR2 YYNGEE. The CDR3 bases are TGTGCCAGCAGCGTAGAAGGAGGGTTCTATAATTCACCCCTCCACTTT. Amino acid sequence: CASSVEGGFYNSPLHF. Variable domain in full (rest from reference TRBV9 and TRBJ1-6): DSGVTQTPKHLITATGQRVTLRCSPRSGDLSVYWYQQSLDQGLQFLIQYYNGEERAKGNILERFSAQQFPDLHSELNLSSLELGDSALYFCASSVEGGFYNSPLHFGNGTRLTVT.

The CDR3 coding sequence is TGCGCCAGCAGCCAAGAGCAGGGGGGGCCAAGCACAGATACGCAGTATTTT. Its translation: CASSQEQGGPSTDTQYF. This chain joins TRBV4-3 and TRBJ2-3; either TRBD1 or TRBD2 may fit D (7 bases each). Trimming took off 0 bases at V and 0 bases at J, with 13 bases between the two ends. From germline, CDR1 is LGHNA and CDR2 YSLEER. The CDR3 has 17 amino acids.

This clonotype has only a few counts. The chain recombines TRBV10-3 with TRBJ1-1; 7 nucleotides agree with TRBD1. J gave up 0 bases and V 3 bases, and 1 base lay outside the gene matches. The CDR3 has 14 residues. Germline V gene data show CDR1 as ENHRY and CDR2 as SYGVKD. CDR3: CAISEGGMNTEAFF. The CDR3 DNA is TGTGCCATCAGTGAAGGGGGCATGAACACTGAAGCTTTCTTT.

A note on this clonotype: The junction departs from germline at one end; a sequencing error may be responsible. The rearrangement links TRBV11-2 to TRBJ2-7, with a weak D call TRBD2 (6 bases). The CDR3 spans 15 residues. Germline loops: CDR1 SGHAT, CDR2 FQNNGV. Here the CDR3 DNA reads TGTGCCAGCAGCTTAGGAGTAGCGGCCTCCTCCGAGCAGTACTTC. This sequence encodes CASSLGVAASSEQYF.

This clonotype showed up many times. The V call is TRBV7-9, the J call TRBJ1-2; D uncertain. V was pared by 5 bases and J by 4 bases, with 11 bases between. The CDR3 extends over 13 amino acids. Germline values: CDR1 SEHNR, CDR2 FQNEAQ (reference sequence). CDR3 DNA sequence: TGTGCCAGCAGCCTCGGGGAATCCTATGGCTACACCTTC. Translating it yields CASSLGESYGYTF.

Only one count was recorded for this clonotype. The chain combines TRBV5-1 with TRBJ2-5; maybe TRBD2 (6 bases). This CDR3 contains 14 residues. Germline assignment: CDR1 SGHRS and CDR2 YFSETQ. Deletions cut 5 bases from V and 4 bases from J, with 15 bases between. The CDR3 is CASRVFGTLETQYF. The CDR3 bases are TGCGCCAGCAGGGTCTTTGGGACTTTAGAGACCCAGTACTTC.